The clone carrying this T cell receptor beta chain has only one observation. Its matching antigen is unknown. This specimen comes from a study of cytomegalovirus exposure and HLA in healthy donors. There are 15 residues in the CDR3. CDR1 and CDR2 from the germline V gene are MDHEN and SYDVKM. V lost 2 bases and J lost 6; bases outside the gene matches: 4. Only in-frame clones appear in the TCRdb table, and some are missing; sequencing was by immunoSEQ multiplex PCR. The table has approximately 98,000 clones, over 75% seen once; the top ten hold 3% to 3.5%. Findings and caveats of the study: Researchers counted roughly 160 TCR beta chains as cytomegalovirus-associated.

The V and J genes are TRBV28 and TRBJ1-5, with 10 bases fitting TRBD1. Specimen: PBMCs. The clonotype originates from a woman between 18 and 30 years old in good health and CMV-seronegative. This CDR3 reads CASSLGTGEGQPQHF. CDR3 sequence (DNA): TGTGCCAGCAGTTTAGGGACAGGGGAGGGTCAGCCCCAGCATTTT.